The clone carrying this T cell receptor (beta chain) was picked up a small number of times. Germline lookup yields CDR1 SGHTA and CDR2 FQGNSA. V was pared by 0 bases and J by 5 bases, with 11 bases between. The CDR3 sequence is 15 residues long. This specimen belongs to a study of cytomegalovirus exposure and HLA in healthy donors. Primers: 60 Vbeta forward and 13 Jbeta reverse. Clones were read by immunoSEQ multiplex PCR, and TCRdb kept only the in-frame ones, dropping some. The sample records some 44,000 clones, 50% to 55% being singletons. Sequenced sample: PBMCs. The chain combines TRBV7-2 with TRBJ1-5; no reliable D call. This sequence originates from a human donor in good health. Written as DNA, the CDR3 is TGTGCCAGCAGCTTAGCGTCCAGCGGCCATCAGCCCCAGCATTTT. Its translation is CASSLASSGHQPQHF.